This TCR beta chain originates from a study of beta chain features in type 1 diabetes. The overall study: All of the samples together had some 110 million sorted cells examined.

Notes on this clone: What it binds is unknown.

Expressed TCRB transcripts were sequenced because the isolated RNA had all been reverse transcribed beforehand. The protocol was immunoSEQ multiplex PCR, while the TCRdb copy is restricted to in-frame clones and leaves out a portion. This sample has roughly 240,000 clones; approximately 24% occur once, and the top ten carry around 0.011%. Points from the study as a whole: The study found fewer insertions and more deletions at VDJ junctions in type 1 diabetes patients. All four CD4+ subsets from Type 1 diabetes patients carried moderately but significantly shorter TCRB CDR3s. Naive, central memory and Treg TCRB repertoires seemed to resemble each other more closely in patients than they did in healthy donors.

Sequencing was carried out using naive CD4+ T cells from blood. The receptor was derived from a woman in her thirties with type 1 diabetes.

This CDR3 reads CASSPSGLAASYEQYF. DNA for the CDR3: TGTGCCAGCAGCCCCTCCGGACTAGCGGCTTCCTACGAGCAGTACTTC. This chain uses TRBV5-4 with TRBJ2-7, with 10 bases identical to TRBD2. J lost 1 base, V lost 4 bases, and 8 bases had no gene match. Germline-derived CDR1 and CDR2 are SGHNT and YYREEE (reference sequence). This CDR3 region has 16 residues. The full variable domain, completed using reference TRBV5-4 and TRBJ2-7, is ETGVTQSPTHLIKTRGQQVTLRCSSQSGHNTVSWYQQALGQGPQFIFQYYREEENGRGNFPPRFSGLQFPNYSSELNVNALELDDSALYLCASSPSGLAASYEQYFGPGTRLTVT.